This TCR beta chain appears in the sequencing data of a study of blood T cell repertoires in COVID-19. Study information: Samples representing acute and convalescent COVID-19 were sourced from the United States, Italy and Spain. The cDNA or gDNA used as material had been derived from T cells, B-cell-depleted T cells, or PBMCs.

Original handling: Nucleated cell counts were estimated from reference gene primer amplification. The assay was immunoSEQ multiplex PCR, and TCRdb's table has in-frame clones only and misses some. Clonal size and the V and J genes are those of that table, whereas D and trimming came from the DNA. This sample has fewer than 200,000 clones, with 76% found just once. The CDR3 spans 13 residues. J lost 8 bases, V lost 7 bases, and 2 bases had no gene match. The germline V gene encodes CDR1 SGDLS and CDR2 YYNGEE. This clonotype was obtained from a woman aged 45-65 years with active or convalescent COVID-19. The sequenced material came from peripheral blood. The chain couples TRBV9 to TRBJ2-1, with 14 bases lining up with TRBD2. The CDR3 DNA reads as TGTGCCAGCGGGACTAGCGGGGGTGATGAGCAGTTCTTC. The encoded protein is CASGTSGGDEQFF.